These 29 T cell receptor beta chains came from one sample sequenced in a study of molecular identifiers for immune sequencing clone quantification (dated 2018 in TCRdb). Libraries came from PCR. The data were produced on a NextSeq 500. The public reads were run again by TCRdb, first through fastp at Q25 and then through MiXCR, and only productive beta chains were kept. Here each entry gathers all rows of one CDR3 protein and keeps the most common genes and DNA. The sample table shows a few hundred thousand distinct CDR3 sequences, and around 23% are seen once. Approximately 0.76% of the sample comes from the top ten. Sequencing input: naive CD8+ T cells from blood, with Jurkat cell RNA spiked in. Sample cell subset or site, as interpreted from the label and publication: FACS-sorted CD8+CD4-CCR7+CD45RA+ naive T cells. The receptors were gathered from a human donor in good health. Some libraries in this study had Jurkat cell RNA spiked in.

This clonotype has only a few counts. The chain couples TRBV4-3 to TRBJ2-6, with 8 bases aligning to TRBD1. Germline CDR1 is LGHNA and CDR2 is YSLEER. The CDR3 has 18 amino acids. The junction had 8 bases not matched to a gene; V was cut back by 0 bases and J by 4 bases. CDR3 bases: TGCGCCAGCAGCCAAGATTTAGACAGGGGTACGGGGGCCAACGTCCTGACTTTC. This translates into CASSQDLDRGTGANVLTF.

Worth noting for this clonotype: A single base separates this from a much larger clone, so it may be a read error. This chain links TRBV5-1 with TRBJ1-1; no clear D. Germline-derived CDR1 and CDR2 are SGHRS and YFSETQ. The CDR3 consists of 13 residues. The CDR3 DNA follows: TGCGCCAGCAGCTTGGTAGGCTTTCCTGAAGCTCTCTTT. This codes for CASSLVGFPEALF.

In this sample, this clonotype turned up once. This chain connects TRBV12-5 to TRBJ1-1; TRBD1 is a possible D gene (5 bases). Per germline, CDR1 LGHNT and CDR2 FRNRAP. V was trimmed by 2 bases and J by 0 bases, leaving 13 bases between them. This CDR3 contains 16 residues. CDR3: CASGLSGGGVNTEAFF. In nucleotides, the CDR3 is TGTGCTAGTGGTTTGAGTGGGGGAGGCGTGAACACTGAAGCTTTCTTT.

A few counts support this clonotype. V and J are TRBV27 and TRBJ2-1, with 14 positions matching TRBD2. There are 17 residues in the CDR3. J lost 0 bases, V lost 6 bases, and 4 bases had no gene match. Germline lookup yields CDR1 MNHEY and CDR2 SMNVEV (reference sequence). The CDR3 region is CASSQTSGGVSYNEQFF. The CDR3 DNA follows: TGTGCCAGCAGCCAGACTAGCGGGGGGGTCTCCTACAATGAGCAGTTCTTC.

CDR3 in amino acids: CASSLGAGEIYEQYF. DNA of the CDR3: TGTGCCAGCAGCCTAGGGGCGGGAGAAATATACGAGCAGTACTTC. This rearrangement joins TRBV11-2 to TRBJ2-7; TRBD2 agrees at 7 bases. Germline CDR1 and CDR2: SGHAT and FQNNGV. CDR3 length: 15 amino acids. V trimming: 5 bases; J trimming: 4 bases; junction bases outside the gene matches: 11.

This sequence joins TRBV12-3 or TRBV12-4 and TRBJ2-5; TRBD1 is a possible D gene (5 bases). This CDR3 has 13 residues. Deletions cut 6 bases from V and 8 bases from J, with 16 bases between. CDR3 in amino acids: CASSSVDRATQYF. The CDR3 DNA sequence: TGTGCCAGCAGCTCCGTCGACAGAGCCACCCAGTACTTC.

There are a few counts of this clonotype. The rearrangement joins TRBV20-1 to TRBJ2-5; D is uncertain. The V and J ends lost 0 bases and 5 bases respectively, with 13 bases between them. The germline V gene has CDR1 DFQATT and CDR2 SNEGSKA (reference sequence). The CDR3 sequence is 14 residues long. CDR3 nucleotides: TGCAGTGCTAGAGATACCGACCTTCCGGAGACCCAGTACTTC. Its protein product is CSARDTDLPETQYF.

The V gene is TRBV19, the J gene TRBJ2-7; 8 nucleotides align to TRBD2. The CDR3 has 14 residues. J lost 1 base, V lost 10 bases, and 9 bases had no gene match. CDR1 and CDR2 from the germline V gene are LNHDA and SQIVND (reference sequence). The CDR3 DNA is TGTGCCACGGGAGGGGGGTTGAGTTCCTACGAGCAGTACTTC. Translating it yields CATGGGLSSYEQYF.

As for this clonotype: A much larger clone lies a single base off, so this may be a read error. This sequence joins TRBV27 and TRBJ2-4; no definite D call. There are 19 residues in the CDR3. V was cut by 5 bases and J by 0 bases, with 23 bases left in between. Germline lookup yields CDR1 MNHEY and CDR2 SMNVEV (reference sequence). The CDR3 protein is CASSPQVLSSNLAKNIQYF. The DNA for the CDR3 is TGTGCCAGCAGTCCTCAGGTCCTTTCTTCCAATTTAGCCAAAAACATTCAGTACTTC.

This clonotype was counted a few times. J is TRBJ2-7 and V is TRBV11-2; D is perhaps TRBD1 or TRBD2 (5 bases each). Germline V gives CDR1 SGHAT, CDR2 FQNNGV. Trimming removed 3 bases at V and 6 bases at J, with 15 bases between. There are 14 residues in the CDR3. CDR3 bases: TGTGCCAGCAGCTTTTTCGGGGACCGGGGCGAGCAGTACTTC. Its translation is CASSFFGDRGEQYF.

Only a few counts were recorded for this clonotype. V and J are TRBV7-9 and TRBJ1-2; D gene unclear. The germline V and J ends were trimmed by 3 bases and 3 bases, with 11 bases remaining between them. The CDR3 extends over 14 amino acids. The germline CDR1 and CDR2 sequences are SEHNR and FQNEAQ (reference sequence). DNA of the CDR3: TGTGCCAGCAGCTTTTCACAGAGCGACTATGGCTACACCTTC. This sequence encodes CASSFSQSDYGYTF.

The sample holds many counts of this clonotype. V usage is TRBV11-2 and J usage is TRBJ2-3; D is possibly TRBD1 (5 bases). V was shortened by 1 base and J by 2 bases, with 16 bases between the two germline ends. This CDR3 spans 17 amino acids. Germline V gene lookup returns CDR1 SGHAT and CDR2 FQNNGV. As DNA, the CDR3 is TGTGCCAGCAGCTTAGGAGTCAGGGCTAGATACACAGATACGCAGTATTTT. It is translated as CASSLGVRARYTDTQYF.

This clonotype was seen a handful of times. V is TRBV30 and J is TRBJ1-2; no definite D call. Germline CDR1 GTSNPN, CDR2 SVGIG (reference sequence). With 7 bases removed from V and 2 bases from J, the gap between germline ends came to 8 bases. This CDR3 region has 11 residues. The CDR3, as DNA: TGTGCCTATGACGCGAACTATGGCTACACCTTC. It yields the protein CAYDANYGYTF. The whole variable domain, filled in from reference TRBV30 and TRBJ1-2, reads SQTIHQWPATLVQPVGSPLSLECTVEGTSNPNLYWYRQAAGRGLQLLFYSVGIGQISSEVPQNLSASRPQDRQFILSSKKLLLSDSGFYLCAYDANYGYTFGSGTRLTVV.

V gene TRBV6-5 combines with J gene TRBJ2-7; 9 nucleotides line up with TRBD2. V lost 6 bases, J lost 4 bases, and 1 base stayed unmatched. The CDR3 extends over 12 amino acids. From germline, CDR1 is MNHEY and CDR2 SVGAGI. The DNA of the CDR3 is TGTGCCAGCAGCACTAGCGGGTACGAGCAGTACTTC. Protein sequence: CASSTSGYEQYF.

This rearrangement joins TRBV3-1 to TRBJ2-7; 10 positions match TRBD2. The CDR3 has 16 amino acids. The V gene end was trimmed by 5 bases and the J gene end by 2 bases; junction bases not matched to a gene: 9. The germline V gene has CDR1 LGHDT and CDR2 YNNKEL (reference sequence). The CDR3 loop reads CASSDDTSGAPYEQYF. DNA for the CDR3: TGTGCCAGCAGCGACGACACTAGCGGGGCGCCCTACGAGCAGTACTTC.

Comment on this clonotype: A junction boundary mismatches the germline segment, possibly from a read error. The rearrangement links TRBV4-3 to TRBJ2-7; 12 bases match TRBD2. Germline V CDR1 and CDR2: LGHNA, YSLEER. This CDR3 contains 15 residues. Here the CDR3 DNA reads TGCGCCAGCAGCCAAGATCTAGCGGGAGGGTACGAGCAGTGCTTC. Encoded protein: CASSQDLAGGYEQCF.

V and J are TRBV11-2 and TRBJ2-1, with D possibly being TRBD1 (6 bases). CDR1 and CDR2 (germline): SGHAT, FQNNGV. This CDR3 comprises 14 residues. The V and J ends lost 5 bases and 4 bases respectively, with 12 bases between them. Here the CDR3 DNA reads TGTGCCAGCAGCCTACCGACAGGTTACAATGAGCAGTTCTTC. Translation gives CASSLPTGYNEQFF.

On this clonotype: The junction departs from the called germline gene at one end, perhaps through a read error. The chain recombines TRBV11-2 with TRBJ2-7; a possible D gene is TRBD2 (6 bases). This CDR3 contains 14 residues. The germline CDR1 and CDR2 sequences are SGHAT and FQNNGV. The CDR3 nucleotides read TGTGCCAGCAGTTTAGCGGCAGGGAGGTACGAGCAGTACTTC. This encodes CASSLAAGRYEQYF.

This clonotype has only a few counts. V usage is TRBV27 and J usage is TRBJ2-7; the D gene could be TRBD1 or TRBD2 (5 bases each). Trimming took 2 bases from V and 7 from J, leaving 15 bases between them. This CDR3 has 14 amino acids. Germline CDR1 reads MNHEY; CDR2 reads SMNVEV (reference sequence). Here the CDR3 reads CASSLGQGTGEQYF. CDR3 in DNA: TGTGCCAGCAGTTTAGGGCAGGGTACGGGAGAGCAGTACTTC.

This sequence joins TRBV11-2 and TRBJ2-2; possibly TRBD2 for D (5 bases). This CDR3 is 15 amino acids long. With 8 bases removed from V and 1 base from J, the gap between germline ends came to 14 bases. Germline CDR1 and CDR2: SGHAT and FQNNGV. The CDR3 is CASAGEQQNTGELFF. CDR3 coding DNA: TGTGCCAGCGCCGGGGAACAGCAGAACACCGGGGAGCTGTTTTTT.

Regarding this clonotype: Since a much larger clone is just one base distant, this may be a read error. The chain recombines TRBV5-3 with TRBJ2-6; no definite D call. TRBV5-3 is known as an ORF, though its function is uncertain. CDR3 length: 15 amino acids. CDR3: CASSLAESGTNVLTF. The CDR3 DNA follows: TGTGCCAGCAGCTTGGCCGAAAGTGGGACCAACGTCCTGACTTTC.

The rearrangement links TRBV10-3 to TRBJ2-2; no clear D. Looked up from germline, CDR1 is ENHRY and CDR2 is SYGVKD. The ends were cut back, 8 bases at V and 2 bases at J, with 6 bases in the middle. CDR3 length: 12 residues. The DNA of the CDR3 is TGTGCCATCCGGGCCAACACCGGGGAGCTGTTTTTT. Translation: CAIRANTGELFF.

The CDR3 nucleotides read TGCAGTGCTAGAGGGGAATTCACCGGGGAGCTGTTTTTT. This codes for CSARGEFTGELFF. The chain recombines TRBV20-1 with TRBJ2-2; D uncertain. Trimming removed 1 base at V and 4 bases at J, with 7 bases between. CDR1 is DFQATT, CDR2 SNEGSKA, per germline (reference sequence). CDR3 length: 13 amino acids.

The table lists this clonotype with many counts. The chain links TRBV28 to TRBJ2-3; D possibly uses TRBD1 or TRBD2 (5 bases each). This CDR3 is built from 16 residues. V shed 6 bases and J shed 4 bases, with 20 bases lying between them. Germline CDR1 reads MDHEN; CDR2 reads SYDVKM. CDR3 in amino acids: CASSHQAGSRADTQYF. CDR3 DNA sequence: TGTGCCAGCAGCCACCAAGCAGGGAGTAGGGCAGATACGCAGTATTTT. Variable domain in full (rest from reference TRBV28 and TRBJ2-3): DVKVTQSSRYLVKRTGEKVFLECVQDMDHENMFWYRQDPGLGLRLIYFSYDVKMKEKGDIPEGYSVSREKKERFSLILESASTNQTSMYLCASSHQAGSRADTQYFGPGTRLTVL.

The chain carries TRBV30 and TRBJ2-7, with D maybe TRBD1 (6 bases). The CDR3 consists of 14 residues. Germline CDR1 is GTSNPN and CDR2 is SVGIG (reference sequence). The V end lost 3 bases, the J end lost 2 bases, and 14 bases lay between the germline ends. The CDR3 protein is CAWSAFEGAYEQYF. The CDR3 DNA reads TGTGCCTGGAGCGCCTTCGAGGGGGCCTACGAGCAGTACTTC.

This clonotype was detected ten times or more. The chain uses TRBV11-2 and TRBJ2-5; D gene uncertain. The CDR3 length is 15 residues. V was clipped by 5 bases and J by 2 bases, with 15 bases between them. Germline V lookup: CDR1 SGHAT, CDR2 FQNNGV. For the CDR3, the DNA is TGTGCCAGCAGCCCAGGTTGGCAGAAACAAGAGACCCAGTACTTC. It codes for CASSPGWQKQETQYF.

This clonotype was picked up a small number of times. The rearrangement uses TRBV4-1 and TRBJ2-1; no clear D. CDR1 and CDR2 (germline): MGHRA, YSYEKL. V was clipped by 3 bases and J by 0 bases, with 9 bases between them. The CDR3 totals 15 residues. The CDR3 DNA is TGCGCCAGCAGCCACTGGGCTAGCTCCTACAATGAGCAGTTCTTC. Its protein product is CASSHWASSYNEQFF.

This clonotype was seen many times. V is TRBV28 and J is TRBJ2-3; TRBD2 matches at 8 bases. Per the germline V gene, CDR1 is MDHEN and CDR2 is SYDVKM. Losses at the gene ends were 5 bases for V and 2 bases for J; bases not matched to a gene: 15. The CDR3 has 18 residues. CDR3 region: CASSAPQSGTRVTDTQYF. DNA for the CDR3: TGTGCCAGCAGTGCCCCACAATCCGGGACTAGGGTCACAGATACGCAGTATTTT.

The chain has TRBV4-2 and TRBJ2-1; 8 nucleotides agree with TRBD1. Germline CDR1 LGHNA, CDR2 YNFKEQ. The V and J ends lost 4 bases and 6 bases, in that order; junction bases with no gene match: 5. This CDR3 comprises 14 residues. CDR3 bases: TGTGCCAGCAGCCCCAAAGGACAGGGCAATGAGCAGTTCTTC. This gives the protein CASSPKGQGNEQFF.